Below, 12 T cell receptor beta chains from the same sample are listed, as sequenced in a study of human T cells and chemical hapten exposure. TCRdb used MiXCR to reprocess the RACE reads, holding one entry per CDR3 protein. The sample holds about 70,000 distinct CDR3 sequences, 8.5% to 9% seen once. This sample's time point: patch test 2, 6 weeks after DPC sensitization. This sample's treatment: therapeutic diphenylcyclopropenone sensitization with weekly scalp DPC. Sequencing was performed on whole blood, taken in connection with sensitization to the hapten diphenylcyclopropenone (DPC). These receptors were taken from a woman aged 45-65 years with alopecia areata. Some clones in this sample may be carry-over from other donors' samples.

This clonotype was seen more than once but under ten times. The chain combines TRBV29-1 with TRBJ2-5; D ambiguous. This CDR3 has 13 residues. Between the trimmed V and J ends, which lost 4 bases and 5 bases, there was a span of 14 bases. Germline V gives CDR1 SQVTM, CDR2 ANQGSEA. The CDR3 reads CSVGWQSLETQYF. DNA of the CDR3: TGCAGCGTTGGGTGGCAGAGCCTCGAGACCCAGTACTTC.

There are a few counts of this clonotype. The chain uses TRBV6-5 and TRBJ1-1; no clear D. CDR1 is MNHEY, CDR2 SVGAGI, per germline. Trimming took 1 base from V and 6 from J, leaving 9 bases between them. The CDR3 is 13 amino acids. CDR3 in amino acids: CASSYYGEAEAFF. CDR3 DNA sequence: TGTGCCAGCAGTTACTACGGAGAGGCTGAAGCTTTCTTT.

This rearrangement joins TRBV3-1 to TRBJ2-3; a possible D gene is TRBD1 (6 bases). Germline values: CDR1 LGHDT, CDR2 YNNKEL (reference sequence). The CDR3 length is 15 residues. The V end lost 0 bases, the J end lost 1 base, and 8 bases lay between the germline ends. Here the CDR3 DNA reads TGTGCCAGCAGCCAAGATGAGGGGGGCACAGATACGCAGTATTTT. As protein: CASSQDEGGTDTQYF.

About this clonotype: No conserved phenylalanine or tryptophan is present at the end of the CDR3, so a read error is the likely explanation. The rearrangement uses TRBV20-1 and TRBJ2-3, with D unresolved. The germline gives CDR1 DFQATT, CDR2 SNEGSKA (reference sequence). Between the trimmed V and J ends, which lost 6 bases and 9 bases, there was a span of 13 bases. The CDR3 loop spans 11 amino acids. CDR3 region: CSAPYRSTQYS. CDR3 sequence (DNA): TGCAGTGCCCCGTACCGGTCGACGCAGTATTCT.

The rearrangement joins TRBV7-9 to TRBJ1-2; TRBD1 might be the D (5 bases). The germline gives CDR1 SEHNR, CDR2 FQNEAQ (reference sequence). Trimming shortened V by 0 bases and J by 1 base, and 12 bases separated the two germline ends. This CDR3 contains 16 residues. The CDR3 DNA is TGTGCCAGCAGCTTAGCACGGGGGAGAGATAACTATGGCTACACCTTC. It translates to CASSLARGRDNYGYTF.

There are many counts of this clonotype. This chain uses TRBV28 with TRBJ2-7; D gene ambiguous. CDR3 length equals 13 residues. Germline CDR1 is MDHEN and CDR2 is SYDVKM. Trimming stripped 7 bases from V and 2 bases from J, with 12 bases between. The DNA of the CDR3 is TGTGCCAGCATTAGTCCAGGTACCTACGAGCAGTACTTC. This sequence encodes CASISPGTYEQYF.

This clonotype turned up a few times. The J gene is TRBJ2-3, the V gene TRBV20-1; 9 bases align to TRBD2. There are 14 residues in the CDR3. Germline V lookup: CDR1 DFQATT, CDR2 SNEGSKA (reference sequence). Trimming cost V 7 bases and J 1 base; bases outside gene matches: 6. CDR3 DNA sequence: TGCAGTGGGGTTAGCGGGAGTGGCACAGATACGCAGTATTTT. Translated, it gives CSGVSGSGTDTQYF.

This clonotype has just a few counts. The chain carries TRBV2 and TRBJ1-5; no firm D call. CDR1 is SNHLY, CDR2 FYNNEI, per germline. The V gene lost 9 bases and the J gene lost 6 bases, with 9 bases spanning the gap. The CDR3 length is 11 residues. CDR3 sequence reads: CARGMGQPQHF. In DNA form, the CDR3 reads TGTGCCAGGGGTATGGGTCAGCCCCAGCATTTT.

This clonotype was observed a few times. Here the CDR3 reads CASSQGITDTQYF. In DNA, the CDR3 is TGTGCCAGCAGCCAGGGGATCACAGATACGCAGTATTTT. The rearrangement joins TRBV7-9 to TRBJ2-3; possible D gene TRBD1, 6 bases. The V gene's germline CDR1 is SEHNR and CDR2 FQNEAQ (reference sequence). V shed 5 bases and J shed 2 bases, with 8 bases lying between them. This CDR3 region has 13 residues.

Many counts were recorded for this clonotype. CDR3 amino acids: CASSLAAGTEAFF. CDR3 nucleotides: TGCGCCAGCAGCTTGGCCGCGGGCACTGAAGCTTTCTTT. The chain employs TRBV5-1 and TRBJ1-1; D gene ambiguous. The CDR3 length is 13 residues. Trimming left V 0 bases short and J 4 bases short, with 7 bases between. Germline V gene sequence: CDR1 SGHRS, CDR2 YFSETQ. The full variable domain, its missing parts supplied by reference TRBV5-1 and TRBJ1-1, is KAGVTQTPRYLIKTRGQQVTLSCSPISGHRSVSWYQQTPGQGLQFLFEYFSETQRNKGNFPGRFSGRQFSNSRSEMNVSTLELGDSALYLCASSLAAGTEAFFGQGTRLTVV.

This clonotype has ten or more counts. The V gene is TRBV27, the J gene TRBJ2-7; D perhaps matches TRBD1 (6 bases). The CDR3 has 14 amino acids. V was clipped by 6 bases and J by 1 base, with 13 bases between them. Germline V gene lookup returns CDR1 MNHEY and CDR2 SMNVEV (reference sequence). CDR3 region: CASSTGTSSYEQYF. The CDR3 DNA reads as TGTGCCAGCAGCACCGGGACATCGTCCTACGAGCAGTACTTC.

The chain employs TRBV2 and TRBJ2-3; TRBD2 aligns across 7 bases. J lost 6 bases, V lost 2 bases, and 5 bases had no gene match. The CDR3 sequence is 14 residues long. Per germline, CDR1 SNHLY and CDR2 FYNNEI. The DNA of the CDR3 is TGTGCCAGCAGTGAACGGCGGGGGACCGATACGCAGTATTTT. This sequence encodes CASSERRGTDTQYF.